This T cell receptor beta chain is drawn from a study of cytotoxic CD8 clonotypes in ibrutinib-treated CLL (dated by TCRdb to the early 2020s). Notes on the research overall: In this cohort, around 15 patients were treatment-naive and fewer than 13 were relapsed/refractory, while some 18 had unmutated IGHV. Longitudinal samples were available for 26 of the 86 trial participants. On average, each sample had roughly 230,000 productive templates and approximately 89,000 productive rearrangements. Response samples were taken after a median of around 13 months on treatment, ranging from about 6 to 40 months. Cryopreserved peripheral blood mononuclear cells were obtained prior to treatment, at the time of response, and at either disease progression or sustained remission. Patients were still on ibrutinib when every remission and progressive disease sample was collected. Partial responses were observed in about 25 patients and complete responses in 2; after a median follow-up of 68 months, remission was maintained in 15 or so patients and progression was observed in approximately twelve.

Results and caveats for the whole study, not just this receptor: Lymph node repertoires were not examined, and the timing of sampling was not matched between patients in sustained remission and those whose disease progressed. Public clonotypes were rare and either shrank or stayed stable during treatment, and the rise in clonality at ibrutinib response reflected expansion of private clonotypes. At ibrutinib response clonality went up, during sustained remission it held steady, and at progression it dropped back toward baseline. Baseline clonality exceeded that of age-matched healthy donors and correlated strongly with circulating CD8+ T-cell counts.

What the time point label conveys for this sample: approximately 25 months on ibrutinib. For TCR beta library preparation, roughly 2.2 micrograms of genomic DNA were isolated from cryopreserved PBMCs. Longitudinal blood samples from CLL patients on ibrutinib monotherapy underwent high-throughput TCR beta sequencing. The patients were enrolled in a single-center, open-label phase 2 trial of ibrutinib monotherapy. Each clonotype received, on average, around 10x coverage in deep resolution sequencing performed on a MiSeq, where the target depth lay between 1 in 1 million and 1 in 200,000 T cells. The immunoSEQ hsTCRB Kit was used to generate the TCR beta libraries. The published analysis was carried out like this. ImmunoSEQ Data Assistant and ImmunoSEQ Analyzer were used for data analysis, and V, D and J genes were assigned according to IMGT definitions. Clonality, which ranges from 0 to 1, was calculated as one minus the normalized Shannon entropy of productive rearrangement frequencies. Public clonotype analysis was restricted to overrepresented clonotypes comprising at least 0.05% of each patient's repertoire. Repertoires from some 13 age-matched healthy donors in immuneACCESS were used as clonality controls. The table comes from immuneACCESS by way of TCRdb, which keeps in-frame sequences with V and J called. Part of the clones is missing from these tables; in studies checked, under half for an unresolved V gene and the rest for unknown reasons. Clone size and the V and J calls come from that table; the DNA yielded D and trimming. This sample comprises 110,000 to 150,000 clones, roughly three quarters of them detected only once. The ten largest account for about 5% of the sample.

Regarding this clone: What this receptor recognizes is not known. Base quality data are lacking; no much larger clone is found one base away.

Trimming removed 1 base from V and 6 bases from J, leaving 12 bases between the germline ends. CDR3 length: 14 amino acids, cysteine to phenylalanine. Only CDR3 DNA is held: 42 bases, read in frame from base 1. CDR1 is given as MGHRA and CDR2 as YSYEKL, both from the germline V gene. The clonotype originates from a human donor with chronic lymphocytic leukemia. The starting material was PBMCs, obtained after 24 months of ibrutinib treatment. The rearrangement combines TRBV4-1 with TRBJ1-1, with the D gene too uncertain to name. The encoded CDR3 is CASSQGRFFAEAFF. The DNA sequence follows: TGCGCCAGCAGCCAAGGCAGGTTTTTCGCTGAAGCTTTCTTT.